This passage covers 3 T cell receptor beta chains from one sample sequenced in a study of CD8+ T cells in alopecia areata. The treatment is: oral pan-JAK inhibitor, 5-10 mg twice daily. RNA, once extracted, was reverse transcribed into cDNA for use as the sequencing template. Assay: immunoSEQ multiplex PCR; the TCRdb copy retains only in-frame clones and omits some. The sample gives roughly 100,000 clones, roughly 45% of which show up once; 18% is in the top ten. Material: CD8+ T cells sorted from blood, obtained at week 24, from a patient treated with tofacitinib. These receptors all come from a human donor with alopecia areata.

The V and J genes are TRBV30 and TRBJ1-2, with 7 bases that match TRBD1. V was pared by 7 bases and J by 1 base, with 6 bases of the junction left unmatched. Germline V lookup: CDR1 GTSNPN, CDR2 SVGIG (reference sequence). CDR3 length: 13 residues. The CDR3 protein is CAFDREVNYGYTF. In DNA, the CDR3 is TGTGCCTTTGACAGGGAAGTTAACTATGGCTACACCTTC.

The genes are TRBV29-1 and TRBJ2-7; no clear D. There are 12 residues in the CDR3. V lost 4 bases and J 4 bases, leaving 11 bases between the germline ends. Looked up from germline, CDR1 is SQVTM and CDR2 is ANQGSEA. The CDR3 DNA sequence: TGCAGCGTTGCAACCGAAGATTACGAGCAGTACTTC. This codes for CSVATEDYEQYF.

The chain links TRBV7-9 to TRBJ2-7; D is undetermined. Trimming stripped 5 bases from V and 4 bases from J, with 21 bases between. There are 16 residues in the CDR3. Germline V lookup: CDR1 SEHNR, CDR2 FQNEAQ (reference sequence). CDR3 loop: CASSQSPRSPTYEQYF. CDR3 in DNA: TGTGCCAGCAGCCAATCCCCCAGGTCTCCTACGTACGAGCAGTACTTC.